The 24 T cell receptor beta chains below come from one sample, sequenced in a study of blood T cell repertoires in COVID-19. Sequenced by immunoSEQ multiplex PCR; TCRdb stores in-frame clones only, minus some. Altogether some 270,000 clones are present, 75% to 90% being singletons, with the ten largest covering 4.1%. Sequencing was done on a sample of PBMCs or T cells enriched from blood (not recorded which). Source of these receptors: a young woman with acute COVID-19.

The rearrangement joins TRBV3-1 (or the pseudogene TRBV3-2) to TRBJ2-3, with a tentative D call TRBD1 (5 bases). The V gene's germline CDR1 is LGHDT and CDR2 YNNKEL (reference sequence). The CDR3 covers 13 residues. The V and J ends lost 4 bases and 4 bases respectively, with 9 bases between them. In DNA, the CDR3 is TGTGCCAGCAGCCCACAGGTCGCAGATACGCAGTATTTT. It is translated as CASSPQVADTQYF.

The CDR3 protein is CAWTGTGYGYTF. The CDR3, as DNA: TGTGCCTGGACCGGGACAGGCTATGGCTACACCTTC. The rearrangement joins TRBV30 to TRBJ1-2; TRBD1 matches 8 bases. Germline assignment: CDR1 GTSNPN and CDR2 SVGIG (reference sequence). The CDR3 is made up of 12 amino acids. V was pared by 4 bases and J by 4 bases, with 2 bases of the junction left unmatched.

The chain recombines TRBV7-8 with TRBJ2-7; 7 bases align to TRBD1. The ends lost 5 bases at V and 5 bases at J; junction bases unmatched: 9. Germline V gives CDR1 SGHVS, CDR2 FQNEAQ. This CDR3 contains 14 residues. The CDR3 region is CASSRFDREHEQYF. The CDR3, as DNA: TGTGCCAGCAGCCGCTTTGACAGGGAGCACGAGCAGTACTTC. The full variable domain, its missing parts supplied by reference TRBV7-8 and TRBJ2-7, is GAGVSQSPRYKVAKRGQDVALRCDPISGHVSLFWYQQALGQGPEFLTYFQNEAQLDKSGLPSDRFFAERPEGSVSTLKIQRTQQEDSAVYLCASSRFDREHEQYFGPGTRLTVT.

The CDR3 reads CASRRAGVPDTQYF. Here the CDR3 DNA reads TGTGCCAGCAGACGAGCGGGAGTCCCAGATACGCAGTATTTT. J is TRBJ2-3 and V is TRBV3-1 (or the pseudogene TRBV3-2); the match to TRBD2 covers 8 bases. With 6 bases clipped from V and 4 bases from J, the junction kept 6 bases outside the gene matches. Germline lookup yields CDR1 LGHDT and CDR2 YNNKEL (reference sequence). CDR3 size: 14 residues.

This chain uses TRBV19 with TRBJ2-1; TRBD1 agrees at 8 bases. The CDR3 is made up of 12 amino acids. In germline, CDR1 is LNHDA, CDR2 SQIVND (reference sequence). V lost 6 bases to trimming and J lost 7 bases; unmatched junction nucleotides: 2. CDR3 in amino acids: CASRDRANEQFF. Here the CDR3 DNA reads TGTGCCAGTAGGGACAGGGCTAATGAGCAGTTCTTC.

V gene TRBV6-1 combines with J gene TRBJ2-6; D gene ambiguous. The CDR3 is 15 residues long. Germline V gives CDR1 MNHNS, CDR2 SASEGT. Trimming took off 2 bases at V and 3 bases at J, with 8 bases between the two ends. The CDR3 protein is CASSEIGGGANVLTF. CDR3 nucleotides: TGTGCCAGCAGTGAAATCGGTGGTGGGGCCAACGTCCTGACTTTC.

The chain uses TRBV20-1 and TRBJ1-2; D not certain. Germline CDR1 DFQATT, CDR2 SNEGSKA (reference sequence). The V end was cut by 3 bases, the J end by 4 bases, with 15 bases between. This CDR3 is built from 14 residues. The CDR3 DNA is TGCAGTGCTAGTTGGTCCGAAAAAGCCTATGGCTACACCTTC. Residues: CSASWSEKAYGYTF.

The chain links TRBV6-5 to TRBJ2-7, with D possibly being TRBD2 (5 bases). The germline CDR1 and CDR2 sequences are MNHEY and SVGAGI. The CDR3 has 13 residues. With 2 bases removed from V and 7 bases from J, the gap between germline ends came to 12 bases. The CDR3: CASSYDPSGEQYF. The CDR3 DNA is TGTGCCAGCAGTTACGACCCTTCGGGGGAGCAGTACTTC.

A single count supports this clone. The genes are TRBV28 and TRBJ2-5, with TRBD2 matching over 8 bases. Germline V lookup: CDR1 MDHEN, CDR2 SYDVKM. J was trimmed by 2 bases and V by 0 bases; bases with no gene match: 5. The length of the CDR3 is 16 residues. The CDR3 region is CASSLWPTSGQETQYF. Here the CDR3 DNA reads TGTGCCAGCAGTTTATGGCCCACTAGCGGACAAGAGACCCAGTACTTC. The full variable domain, with the rest looked up from reference TRBV28 and TRBJ2-5, is DVKVTQSSRYLVKRTGEKVFLECVQDMDHENMFWYRQDPGLGLRLIYFSYDVKMKEKGDIPEGYSVSREKKERFSLILESASTNQTSMYLCASSLWPTSGQETQYFGPGTRLLVL.

Note on this clone: Other DNA sequences in the same sample also yield this CDR3. The gene calls are TRBV28 and TRBJ2-7, with 10 nucleotides matching TRBD1. J gave up 6 bases and V 7 bases, and 9 bases lay outside the gene matches. Germline V lookup: CDR1 MDHEN, CDR2 SYDVKM. The CDR3 spans 14 residues. In DNA, the CDR3 is TGTGCCAGCACCGGGACAGGGGATGCTGGCGAGCAGTACTTC. It encodes CASTGTGDAGEQYF.

The V gene is TRBV28, the J gene TRBJ2-1; the D gene is possibly TRBD2 (7 bases). Germline loops: CDR1 MDHEN, CDR2 SYDVKM. The CDR3 has 14 residues. V was trimmed by 5 bases and J by 9 bases, leaving 17 bases between them. The CDR3, as DNA: TGTGCCAGCAGTCACAGGGAGGGGTTGGGTGAGCAGTTCTTC. Encoded protein: CASSHREGLGEQFF.

This clone was found once. V and J are TRBV7-6 and TRBJ1-2, with TRBD1 identical over 8 bases. J was trimmed by 4 bases and V by 0 bases; bases with no gene match: 7. This CDR3 region has 16 residues. Germline V gene sequence: CDR1 SGHVS, CDR2 FNYEAQ. This CDR3 is CASSLARAGGAYGYTF. Here the CDR3 DNA reads TGTGCCAGCAGCTTAGCCAGAGCAGGGGGCGCCTATGGCTACACCTTC.

V and J are TRBV28 and TRBJ1-5; D is uncertain. Germline-derived CDR1 and CDR2 are MDHEN and SYDVKM. Trimming took off 5 bases at V and 6 bases at J, with 8 bases between the two ends. This CDR3 comprises 12 residues. In nucleotides, the CDR3 is TGTGCCAGCAGTGGGCCCCCTCAGCCCCAGCATTTT. The encoded protein is CASSGPPQPQHF.

This rearrangement joins TRBV27 to TRBJ1-6; weak D call: TRBD1 (6 bases). The V end was cut by 6 bases, the J end by 7 bases, with 10 bases between. This CDR3 comprises 13 residues. CDR1 is MNHEY, CDR2 SMNVEV, per germline (reference sequence). This CDR3 reads CASRDSSNSPLHF. For the CDR3, the DNA is TGTGCCAGCAGGGACAGCTCCAATTCACCCCTCCACTTT.

The chain has TRBV5-1 and TRBJ2-3, with 11 bases identical to TRBD2. CDR3 length: 17 amino acids. The J segment lost 1 base and the V segment lost 1 base, leaving 5 bases of the junction unmatched. Germline CDR1 and CDR2: SGHRS and YFSETQ. CDR3 sequence reads: CASSLQLAGVRTDTQYF. DNA of the CDR3: TGCGCCAGCAGCTTGCAACTAGCGGGAGTTCGCACAGATACGCAGTATTTT.

DNA of the CDR3: TGTGCCAGCAGTTTGGTGGGAGGGAGGGGTAGCACAGATACGCAGTATTTT. Translation: CASSLVGGRGSTDTQYF. This sequence joins TRBV27 and TRBJ2-3; 7 nucleotides align to TRBD2. J lost 0 bases, V lost 3 bases, and 9 bases had no gene match. Per the germline V gene, CDR1 is MNHEY and CDR2 is SMNVEV (reference sequence). The CDR3 sequence is 17 residues long.

The chain combines TRBV5-6 with TRBJ2-7; TRBD2 matches 13 bases. The V and J ends lost 0 bases and 1 base, in that order; junction bases with no gene match: 4. This CDR3 region has 17 residues. CDR1 is SGHDT and CDR2 is YYEEEE in the germline V gene. CDR3 in amino acids: CASSLGTSGRRSYEQYF. CDR3 DNA: TGTGCCAGCAGCTTGGGGACTAGCGGGAGACGATCCTACGAGCAGTACTTC.

This clone showed up many times. The CDR3 nucleotides are TGTGCCAGCTCACCACGGGGCGGAGGGACCTCAGGGGGCGAATTTGGCTATGGCTACACCTTC. Encoded protein: CASSPRGGGTSGGEFGYGYTF. The chain employs TRBV18 and TRBJ1-2; 8 bases align to TRBD1. The CDR3 totals 21 residues. V trimming: 1 base; J trimming: 4 bases; junction bases outside the gene matches: 23. Germline lookup yields CDR1 KGHSH and CDR2 LQKENI. Full variable domain (missing parts from reference TRBV18 and TRBJ1-2): NAGVMQNPRHLVRRRGQEARLRCSPMKGHSHVYWYRQLPEEGLKFMVYLQKENIIDESGMPKERFSAEFPKEGPSILRIQQVVRGDSAAYFCASSPRGGGTSGGEFGYGYTFGSGTRLTVV.

This chain joins TRBV9 and TRBJ2-3; no clear D. The V and J ends lost 0 bases and 0 bases respectively, with 11 bases between them. In germline, CDR1 is SGDLS, CDR2 YYNGEE. The CDR3 runs to 16 residues. CDR3 nucleotides: TGTGCCAGCAGCGTAGACTACCACCTTAGCACAGATACGCAGTATTTT. Amino acid sequence: CASSVDYHLSTDTQYF.

The chain has TRBV12-3 or TRBV12-4 and TRBJ1-1; no clear D gene. Trimming cost V 4 bases and J 10 bases, with 13 bases left between them. This CDR3 is built from 12 residues. CDR3 protein: CASSSQAVTAFF. CDR3 DNA sequence: TGTGCCAGCAGTTCCCAGGCAGTTACAGCTTTCTTT.

The chain carries TRBV29-1 and TRBJ2-3; D ambiguous. Per germline, CDR1 SQVTM and CDR2 ANQGSEA. The CDR3 contains 12 residues. CDR3 in amino acids: CTVLVGTDTQYF. As DNA, the CDR3 is TGCACCGTCTTAGTTGGCACAGATACGCAGTATTTT.

This clone was picked up one time. The chain uses TRBV29-1 and TRBJ2-1; TRBD2 is a possible D gene (7 bases). From germline, CDR1 is SQVTM and CDR2 ANQGSEA. The CDR3 consists of 14 residues. Trimming removed 4 bases from V and 3 bases from J, with 13 bases in between. The CDR3, as DNA: TGCAGCGTTGTGGGGGGGCAAGTCTACAATGAGCAGTTCTTC. It is translated as CSVVGGQVYNEQFF.

The rearrangement uses TRBV2 and TRBJ1-1; D not resolved. The CDR3 is 15 residues long. V was trimmed by 4 bases and J by 1 base, leaving 13 bases between them. The V gene's germline CDR1 is SNHLY and CDR2 FYNNEI. CDR3 sequence: CASSGEVVANTEAFF. The CDR3, as DNA: TGTGCCAGCAGTGGTGAGGTGGTTGCGAACACTGAAGCTTTCTTT.

The chain couples TRBV5-1 to TRBJ1-4, with 8 positions matching TRBD1. The germline V gene has CDR1 SGHRS and CDR2 YFSETQ. V lost 3 bases, J lost 1 base, and 5 bases stayed unmatched. This CDR3 region has 16 residues. The CDR3 sequence is CASSSLTGGTNEKLFF. CDR3 nucleotide sequence: TGCGCCAGCAGCTCCCTTACAGGGGGAACTAATGAAAAACTGTTTTTT.